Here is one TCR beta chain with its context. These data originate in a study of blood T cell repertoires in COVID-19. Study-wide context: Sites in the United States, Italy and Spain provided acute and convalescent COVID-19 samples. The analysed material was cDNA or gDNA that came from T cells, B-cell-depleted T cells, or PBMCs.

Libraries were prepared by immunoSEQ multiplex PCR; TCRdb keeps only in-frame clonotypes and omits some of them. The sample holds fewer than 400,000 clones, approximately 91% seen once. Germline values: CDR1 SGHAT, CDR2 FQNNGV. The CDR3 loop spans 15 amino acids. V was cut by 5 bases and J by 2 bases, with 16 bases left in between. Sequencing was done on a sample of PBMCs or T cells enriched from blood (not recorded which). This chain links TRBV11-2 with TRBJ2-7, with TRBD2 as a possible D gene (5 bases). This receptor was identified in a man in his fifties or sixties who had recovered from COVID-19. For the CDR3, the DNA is TGTGCCAGCAGCCAAACCGAGGGAAATCCCTACGAGCAGTACTTC. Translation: CASSQTEGNPYEQYF.